These T cell receptor beta chains were read from a single sample in a study of shared clonotypes between healthy human individuals. Some clones are missing from TCRdb's copy, which holds only in-frame ones; the method was immunoSEQ multiplex PCR. The table records approximately 1.9 million clones, roughly 93% of them present only once. The specimen was naive CD8+ T cells from PBMCs. The receptors were sampled from a man between 18 and 35 years old in good health. Some clones in this sample may be carry-over from other donors' samples. Both conserved end residues are part of each CDR3. A D gene is named only where the DNA matches it firmly. Only part of the rows carry a size: once, few, many, or a class if the clone is expanded.

V gene: TRBV19; clone size: -; J gene: TRBJ2-2; D gene: TRBD1; CDR3 protein: CASSIGTGGGTGELFF
V gene: TRBV7-9; clone size: -; J gene: TRBJ2-7; D gene: TRBD1; CDR3 protein: CASSPLTGVGEQYF
V gene: TRBV7-9; clone size: once; J gene: TRBJ2-4; D gene: TRBD2; CDR3 protein: CASSPRKNGGAKNIQYF
V gene: TRBV7-6; clone size: -; J gene: TRBJ2-3; D gene: -; CDR3 protein: CASSLYRETFTDTQYF
V gene: TRBV29-1; clone size: few; J gene: TRBJ2-2; D gene: -; CDR3 protein: CSVERANTGELFF
V gene: TRBV27; clone size: -; J gene: TRBJ2-7; D gene: -; CDR3 protein: CASKDAGTNYEQYF
V gene: TRBV27; clone size: -; J gene: TRBJ2-7; D gene: TRBD1; CDR3 protein: CASRGTGESYEQYF
V gene: TRBV27; clone size: once; J gene: TRBJ2-7; D gene: -; CDR3 protein: CASTGSPLRDEQYF
V gene: TRBV7-3; clone size: -; J gene: TRBJ2-3; D gene: TRBD2; CDR3 protein: CASSSGTSGDTQYF
V gene: TRBV28; clone size: -; J gene: TRBJ1-1; D gene: -; CDR3 protein: CASSSPPLGTEAFF
V gene: TRBV7-9; clone size: -; J gene: TRBJ1-1; D gene: -; CDR3 protein: CASSHPAFYRGEDTEAFF
V gene: TRBV28; clone size: -; J gene: TRBJ2-7; D gene: -; CDR3 protein: CASSLSFTYEQYF
V gene: TRBV28; clone size: -; J gene: TRBJ2-1; D gene: -; CDR3 protein: CATERQEQFF
V gene: TRBV2; clone size: -; J gene: TRBJ2-7; D gene: -; CDR3 protein: CASERYSYEQYF
V gene: TRBV27; clone size: few; J gene: TRBJ1-5; D gene: -; CDR3 protein: CASSLRFGTQPQHF
V gene: TRBV10-3; clone size: -; J gene: TRBJ1-2; D gene: -; CDR3 protein: CAISGRNNYGYTF
V gene: TRBV12-5; clone size: -; J gene: TRBJ2-3; D gene: -; CDR3 protein: CASGLGGDGTDTQYF
V gene: TRBV29-1; clone size: -; J gene: TRBJ2-1; D gene: TRBD2; CDR3 protein: CSVLGTSGDNEQFF
V gene: TRBV11-3; clone size: -; J gene: TRBJ2-2; D gene: TRBD2; CDR3 protein: CASSLAGSAGELFF
V gene: TRBV29-1; clone size: -; J gene: TRBJ1-5; D gene: TRBD1; CDR3 protein: CSAMDRGFGNQPQHF
V gene: TRBV4-1; clone size: -; J gene: TRBJ1-5; D gene: TRBD1; CDR3 protein: CASSQDNRGRNQPQHF
V gene: TRBV9; clone size: -; J gene: TRBJ2-1; D gene: TRBD2; CDR3 protein: CASSGGLAGGNEQFF
V gene: TRBV27; clone size: -; J gene: TRBJ2-1; D gene: -; CDR3 protein: CASSLLRADDYNEQFF
V gene: TRBV28; clone size: -; J gene: TRBJ1-3; D gene: -; CDR3 protein: CASRLTAFSGNTIYF
V gene: TRBV15; clone size: -; J gene: TRBJ1-5; D gene: TRBD1; CDR3 protein: CATSRTGDGQPQHF
V gene: TRBV29-1; clone size: -; J gene: TRBJ2-7; D gene: -; CDR3 protein: CSVVPSDSYEQYF
V gene: TRBV9; clone size: -; J gene: TRBJ1-5; D gene: -; CDR3 protein: CASSVGGGRGQPQHF
V gene: TRBV11-2; clone size: -; J gene: TRBJ1-5; D gene: -; CDR3 protein: CASSLDPVGQPQHF
V gene: TRBV7-8; clone size: -; J gene: TRBJ1-4; D gene: -; CDR3 protein: CASSFPGVEGGEKLFF
V gene: TRBV9; clone size: -; J gene: TRBJ2-1; D gene: -; CDR3 protein: CASSPPSAEQFF
V gene: TRBV28; clone size: -; J gene: TRBJ2-7; D gene: -; CDR3 protein: CASSPPRLTAGSYEQYF
V gene: TRBV28; clone size: -; J gene: TRBJ2-7; D gene: TRBD1; CDR3 protein: CASSLGQGGYEQYF
V gene: TRBV27; clone size: -; J gene: TRBJ1-2; D gene: TRBD1; CDR3 protein: CATKDRGDYGYTF
V gene: TRBV11-2; clone size: -; J gene: TRBJ1-1; D gene: -; CDR3 protein: CASSPWAGNTEAFF
V gene: TRBV9; clone size: -; J gene: TRBJ2-7; D gene: TRBD2; CDR3 protein: CASSPIAGGPAEQYF
V gene: TRBV7-6; clone size: -; J gene: TRBJ2-6; D gene: TRBD1; CDR3 protein: CASSPRGPASGANVLTF
V gene: TRBV21-1; clone size: -; J gene: TRBJ1-2; D gene: -; CDR3 protein: CASSNGLIGDGYTF
V gene: TRBV18; clone size: -; J gene: TRBJ2-1; D gene: TRBD2; CDR3 protein: CASSPSSGSSYNEQFF
V gene: TRBV9; clone size: -; J gene: TRBJ1-2; D gene: TRBD1; CDR3 protein: CASSPRDRGNYGYTF
V gene: TRBV7-9; clone size: once; J gene: TRBJ2-7; D gene: TRBD2; CDR3 protein: CASSGTTSGTTSYEQYF
V gene: TRBV7-3; clone size: -; J gene: TRBJ2-7; D gene: TRBD2; CDR3 protein: CASSLTSSGRSYEQYF
V gene: TRBV13; clone size: -; J gene: TRBJ1-5; D gene: -; CDR3 protein: CASSLGEGTQPQHF
V gene: TRBV5-1; clone size: -; J gene: TRBJ1-2; D gene: -; CDR3 protein: CASSVDGRGARGYTF
V gene: TRBV27; clone size: -; J gene: TRBJ2-3; D gene: TRBD1; CDR3 protein: CASRVTGGPTDTQYF
V gene: TRBV9; clone size: -; J gene: TRBJ1-2; D gene: TRBD1; CDR3 protein: CASSPRQGPYGYTF
V gene: TRBV27; clone size: once; J gene: TRBJ2-3; D gene: -; CDR3 protein: CASSRHPQGSRDTQYF